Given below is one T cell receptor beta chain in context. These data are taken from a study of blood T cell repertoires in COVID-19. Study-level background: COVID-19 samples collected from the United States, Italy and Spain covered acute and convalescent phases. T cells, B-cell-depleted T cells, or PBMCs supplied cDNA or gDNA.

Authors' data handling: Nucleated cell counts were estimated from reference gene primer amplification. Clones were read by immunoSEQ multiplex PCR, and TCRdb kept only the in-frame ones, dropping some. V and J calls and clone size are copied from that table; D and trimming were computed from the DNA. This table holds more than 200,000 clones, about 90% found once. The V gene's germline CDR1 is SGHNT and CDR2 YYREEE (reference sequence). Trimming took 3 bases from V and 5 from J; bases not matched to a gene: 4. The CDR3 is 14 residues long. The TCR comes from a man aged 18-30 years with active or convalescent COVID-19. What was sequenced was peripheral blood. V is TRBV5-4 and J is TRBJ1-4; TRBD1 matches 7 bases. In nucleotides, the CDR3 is TGTGCCAGCAGCTCCACAGGGGCAAATGAAAAACTGTTTTTT. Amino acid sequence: CASSSTGANEKLFF. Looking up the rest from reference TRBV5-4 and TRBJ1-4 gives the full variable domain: ETGVTQSPTHLIKTRGQQVTLRCSSQSGHNTVSWYQQALGQGPQFIFQYYREEENGRGNFPPRFSGLQFPNYSSELNVNALELDDSALYLCASSSTGANEKLFFGSGTQLSVL.